A single sample gave rise to the 25 T cell receptor beta chains below, sequenced in a study of blood T cell repertoires in COVID-19. The protocol was immunoSEQ multiplex PCR, while the TCRdb copy is restricted to in-frame clones and leaves out a portion. The sample has hundreds of thousands of clones, about 85% seen once; the top ten hold 13%. Sample: peripheral blood. These receptors originate from a human donor in a cohort sampled during active COVID-19.

This chain joins TRBV13 and TRBJ2-7; D is unresolved. Trimming removed 1 base at V and 1 base at J, with 8 bases between. Germline CDR1 is PRHDT and CDR2 is FYEKMQ (reference sequence). This CDR3 has 14 amino acids. Written as DNA, the CDR3 is TGTGCCAGCAGCTTAGATTGGCGGTCCTACGAGCAGTACTTC. Translating gives CASSLDWRSYEQYF.

The chain recombines TRBV3-1 (or the pseudogene TRBV3-2) with TRBJ2-5; 9 nucleotides align to TRBD2. The CDR3 loop spans 17 amino acids. CDR1 and CDR2 (germline): LGHDT, YNNKEL (reference sequence). The junction had 12 bases not matched to a gene; V was cut back by 2 bases and J by 5 bases. The CDR3 DNA reads as TGTGCCAGCAGCCAAATGACTAGCGGCTTCCTAAGGGAGACCCAGTACTTC. Encoded protein: CASSQMTSGFLRETQYF.

CDR3 nucleotide sequence: TGTGCCACCAGCAGAGAGGGCGGAGGCTATACGCAGTATTTT. It translates to CATSREGGGYTQYF. The rearrangement joins TRBV15 to TRBJ2-3, with a tentative D call TRBD2 (5 bases). CDR1 is LNHNV and CDR2 is YYDKDF in the germline V gene (reference sequence). V was pared by 0 bases and J by 7 bases, with 11 bases between. The length of the CDR3 is 14 residues.

The chain uses TRBV19 and TRBJ2-1; 7 bases line up with TRBD2. This CDR3 has 15 amino acids. The germline V gene has CDR1 LNHDA and CDR2 SQIVND (reference sequence). The V gene end was trimmed by 4 bases and the J gene end by 5 bases; junction bases not matched to a gene: 8. The CDR3 protein is CASSRSSGINNEQFF. The CDR3 bases are TGTGCCAGTAGTAGGTCCAGCGGGATAAACAATGAGCAGTTCTTC.

This chain links TRBV5-1 with TRBJ2-7; D may be TRBD2 (5 bases). Germline V lookup: CDR1 SGHRS, CDR2 YFSETQ. V lost 1 base and J 2 bases, leaving 16 bases between the germline ends. This CDR3 is 16 amino acids long. CDR3 bases: TGCGCCAGCAGCTTGTCTTCCGGGATTGGAACCTACGAGCAGTACTTC. It specifies CASSLSSGIGTYEQYF.

V is TRBV15 and J is TRBJ2-1, with 8 nucleotides matching TRBD2. V shed 11 bases and J 4 bases; nucleotides not matched to a gene: 10. Germline-derived CDR1 and CDR2 are LNHNV and YYDKDF (reference sequence). The CDR3 consists of 14 residues. CDR3 sequence (DNA): TGTGCCTCCAAGCGGGAGTACGAATACAATGAGCAGTTCTTC. This sequence encodes CASKREYEYNEQFF.

The J gene is TRBJ1-1, the V gene TRBV5-4; D remains unclear. The CDR3 sequence is 13 residues long. The V gene's germline CDR1 is SGHNT and CDR2 YYREEE (reference sequence). V lost 0 bases, J lost 3 bases, and 6 bases lay in between. CDR3 DNA sequence: TGTGCCAGCAGCTTGGACAGCCACACTGAAGCTTTCTTT. Encoded protein: CASSLDSHTEAFF.

The V and J genes are TRBV6-5 and TRBJ1-5; TRBD1 aligns across 8 bases. CDR1 and CDR2 (germline): MNHEY, SVGAGI. V gave up 6 bases and J gave up 6 bases; unmatched junction bases: 10. The CDR3 runs to 15 residues. CDR3 bases: TGTGCCAGCAGAGAGAGGCAGGGGGCTTCTCAGCCCCAGCATTTT. Translation gives CASRERQGASQPQHF.

This chain uses TRBV18 with TRBJ2-3; D is perhaps TRBD2 (5 bases). The CDR3 extends over 15 amino acids. The V end lost 1 base, the J end lost 5 bases, and 13 bases lay between the germline ends. Germline loops: CDR1 KGHSH, CDR2 LQKENI. CDR3 residues: CASSPLAAREDTQYF. In DNA form, the CDR3 reads TGTGCCAGCTCACCACTAGCTGCTCGGGAAGATACGCAGTATTTT.

The chain recombines TRBV19 with TRBJ1-2; 8 positions agree with TRBD1. The CDR3 sequence is 17 residues long. Germline V gene lookup returns CDR1 LNHDA and CDR2 SQIVND (reference sequence). Losses at the gene ends were 6 bases for V and 8 bases for J; bases not matched to a gene: 20. The CDR3 DNA is TGTGCCAGTAGAAATGCCGGGACAGGTATCCCCCTTCGAGGCTACACCTTC. Translating it yields CASRNAGTGIPLRGYTF.

This clone was recorded once. J is TRBJ1-2 and V is TRBV7-6; 10 bases agree with TRBD1. The length of the CDR3 is 17 residues. After removal of 5 bases from V and 8 bases from J, the junction contained 17 bases not matched to a gene. CDR1 and CDR2 from the germline V gene are SGHVS and FNYEAQ. This chain's CDR3 is CASSPHLPGTGVDGYTF. The CDR3 DNA follows: TGTGCCAGCAGCCCCCATCTACCCGGGACAGGGGTGGACGGCTACACCTTC. Supplemented by reference TRBV7-6 and TRBJ1-2, the full variable domain reads GAGVSQSPRYKVTKRGQDVALRCDPISGHVSLYWYRQALGQGPEFLTYFNYEAQQDKSGLPNDRFSAERPEGSISTLTIQRTEQRDSAMYRCASSPHLPGTGVDGYTFGSGTRLTVV.

The J gene is TRBJ1-5, the V gene TRBV3-1 (or the pseudogene TRBV3-2), with TRBD1 matching 9 bases. V was pared by 3 bases and J by 6 bases, with 6 bases of the junction left unmatched. The CDR3 consists of 15 residues. Germline V gene sequence: CDR1 LGHDT, CDR2 YNNKEL (reference sequence). Written as DNA, the CDR3 is TGTGCCAGCAGCCAGTCCCGACAGGGGGGTCAGCCCCAGCATTTT. It yields the protein CASSQSRQGGQPQHF.

This chain joins TRBV6-5 and TRBJ2-7, with D possibly TRBD1 on 6 matching bases. This CDR3 spans 14 amino acids. Trimming shortened V by 6 bases and J by 1 base, and 13 bases separated the two germline ends. CDR1 and CDR2 from the germline V gene are MNHEY and SVGAGI. CDR3 nucleotide sequence: TGTGCCAGCAGAAAACAGGGTATTTCCTACGAGCAGTACTTC. Translating it yields CASRKQGISYEQYF.

This clone was observed a handful of times. The J gene is TRBJ2-7, the V gene TRBV6-5; no definite D call. V dropped 6 bases and J dropped 0 bases, with 9 bases sitting between them. Germline lookup yields CDR1 MNHEY and CDR2 SVGAGI. The CDR3 spans 13 residues. In DNA, the CDR3 is TGTGCCAGCAGAGCGATGAGCTCCTACGAGCAGTACTTC. It translates to CASRAMSSYEQYF.

V and J are TRBV12-3 or TRBV12-4 and TRBJ1-4; D not resolved. Trimming shortened V by 3 bases and J by 5 bases, and 7 bases separated the two germline ends. This CDR3 contains 13 residues. CDR3 sequence: CASSFHPNEKLFF. CDR3 sequence (DNA): TGTGCCAGCAGTTTTCATCCCAATGAAAAACTGTTTTTT.

V is TRBV6-5 and J is TRBJ1-5, with 7 bases matching TRBD1. The junction had 6 bases not matched to a gene; V was cut back by 10 bases and J by 3 bases. Per the germline V gene, CDR1 is MNHEY and CDR2 is SVGAGI. The length of the CDR3 is 13 residues. CDR3 in amino acids: CATSGTVNQPQHF. CDR3 in DNA: TGTGCCACTTCCGGGACAGTCAATCAGCCCCAGCATTTT.

The chain is built from TRBV28 and TRBJ2-7; 8 bases map to TRBD1. The CDR3 length is 13 residues. V lost 7 bases to trimming and J lost 0 bases; unmatched junction nucleotides: 2. Germline lookup yields CDR1 MDHEN and CDR2 SYDVKM. The CDR3 bases are TGTGCCAGCATAACAGGGGGCTCCTACGAGCAGTACTTC. Translated, it gives CASITGGSYEQYF.

This clone was picked up a small number of times. V usage is TRBV4-1 and J usage is TRBJ2-3, with D possibly being TRBD2 (5 bases). The ends were cut back, 2 bases at V and 8 bases at J, with 14 bases in the middle. Per germline, CDR1 MGHRA and CDR2 YSYEKL. This CDR3 has 14 amino acids. Here the CDR3 reads CASSQSGVFGTQYF. The CDR3 DNA reads TGCGCCAGCAGCCAATCCGGGGTTTTTGGTACGCAGTATTTT.

In its sample, this clone was seen once. The chain combines TRBV7-2 with TRBJ1-2, with D hard to call. The V end lost 3 bases, the J end lost 5 bases, and 10 bases lay between the germline ends. The germline CDR1 and CDR2 sequences are SGHTA and FQGNSA. This CDR3 spans 13 amino acids. The CDR3 sequence is CASSFPGNYGYTF. Written as DNA, the CDR3 is TGTGCCAGCAGCTTTCCGGGGAATTATGGCTACACCTTC.

This clone was counted once. The chain links TRBV6-1 to TRBJ1-5, with TRBD1 matching over 8 bases. There are 15 residues in the CDR3. Germline V lookup: CDR1 MNHNS, CDR2 SASEGT. J was trimmed by 9 bases and V by 6 bases; bases with no gene match: 13. The CDR3 loop reads CASRKQQPGGLPQHF. DNA for the CDR3: TGTGCCAGCAGAAAACAGCAGCCAGGGGGCCTGCCCCAGCATTTT.

This chain uses TRBV11-3 with TRBJ2-3; TRBD2 aligns across 8 bases. Per germline, CDR1 SGHNT and CDR2 YENEEA. CDR3 length: 15 residues. After removal of 5 bases from V and 6 bases from J, the junction contained 10 bases not matched to a gene. CDR3: CASSRAGTSGDTQYF. CDR3 sequence (DNA): TGTGCCAGCAGCCGCGCCGGGACTAGTGGCGATACGCAGTATTTT.

This clone was observed a handful of times. The same CDR3 arises from other DNA sequences in this sample as well. This chain links TRBV18 with TRBJ2-7, with TRBD2 as a possible D gene (6 bases). Deletions cut 1 base from V and 0 bases from J, with 7 bases between. Germline V lookup: CDR1 KGHSH, CDR2 LQKENI. CDR3 length equals 14 residues. The CDR3, as DNA: TGTGCCAGCTCACCACGGGGGGACTCCTACGAGCAGTACTTC. Its translation: CASSPRGDSYEQYF.

This chain links TRBV6-2 or TRBV6-3 with TRBJ2-7; 8 nucleotides align to TRBD1. Per germline, CDR1 MNHEY and CDR2 SVGEGT. The CDR3 has 12 residues. The ends lost 2 bases at V and 13 bases at J; junction bases unmatched: 7. This chain's CDR3 is CASSYSRGRGYF. The DNA of the CDR3 is TGTGCCAGCAGTTACAGCAGGGGGCGCGGATACTTC.

The J gene is TRBJ2-2, the V gene TRBV5-1; maybe TRBD2 (5 bases). CDR3 length equals 16 residues. V lost 0 bases and J 4 bases, leaving 13 bases between the germline ends. The germline V gene encodes CDR1 SGHRS and CDR2 YFSETQ. In DNA form, the CDR3 reads TGCGCCAGCAGCTTGGCAGGTGGGAGCGGCACCGGGGAGCTGTTTTTT. Protein sequence: CASSLAGGSGTGELFF.

This CDR3 is CASSPRQGYEQYF. In DNA, the CDR3 is TGTGCCAGCTCCCCGCGACAGGGCTACGAGCAGTACTTC. V gene TRBV18 combines with J gene TRBJ2-7; 7 bases match TRBD1. The trim removed 6 bases at V and 3 bases at J, leaving 5 bases unmatched. CDR3 size: 13 residues. Germline V gene lookup returns CDR1 KGHSH and CDR2 LQKENI.